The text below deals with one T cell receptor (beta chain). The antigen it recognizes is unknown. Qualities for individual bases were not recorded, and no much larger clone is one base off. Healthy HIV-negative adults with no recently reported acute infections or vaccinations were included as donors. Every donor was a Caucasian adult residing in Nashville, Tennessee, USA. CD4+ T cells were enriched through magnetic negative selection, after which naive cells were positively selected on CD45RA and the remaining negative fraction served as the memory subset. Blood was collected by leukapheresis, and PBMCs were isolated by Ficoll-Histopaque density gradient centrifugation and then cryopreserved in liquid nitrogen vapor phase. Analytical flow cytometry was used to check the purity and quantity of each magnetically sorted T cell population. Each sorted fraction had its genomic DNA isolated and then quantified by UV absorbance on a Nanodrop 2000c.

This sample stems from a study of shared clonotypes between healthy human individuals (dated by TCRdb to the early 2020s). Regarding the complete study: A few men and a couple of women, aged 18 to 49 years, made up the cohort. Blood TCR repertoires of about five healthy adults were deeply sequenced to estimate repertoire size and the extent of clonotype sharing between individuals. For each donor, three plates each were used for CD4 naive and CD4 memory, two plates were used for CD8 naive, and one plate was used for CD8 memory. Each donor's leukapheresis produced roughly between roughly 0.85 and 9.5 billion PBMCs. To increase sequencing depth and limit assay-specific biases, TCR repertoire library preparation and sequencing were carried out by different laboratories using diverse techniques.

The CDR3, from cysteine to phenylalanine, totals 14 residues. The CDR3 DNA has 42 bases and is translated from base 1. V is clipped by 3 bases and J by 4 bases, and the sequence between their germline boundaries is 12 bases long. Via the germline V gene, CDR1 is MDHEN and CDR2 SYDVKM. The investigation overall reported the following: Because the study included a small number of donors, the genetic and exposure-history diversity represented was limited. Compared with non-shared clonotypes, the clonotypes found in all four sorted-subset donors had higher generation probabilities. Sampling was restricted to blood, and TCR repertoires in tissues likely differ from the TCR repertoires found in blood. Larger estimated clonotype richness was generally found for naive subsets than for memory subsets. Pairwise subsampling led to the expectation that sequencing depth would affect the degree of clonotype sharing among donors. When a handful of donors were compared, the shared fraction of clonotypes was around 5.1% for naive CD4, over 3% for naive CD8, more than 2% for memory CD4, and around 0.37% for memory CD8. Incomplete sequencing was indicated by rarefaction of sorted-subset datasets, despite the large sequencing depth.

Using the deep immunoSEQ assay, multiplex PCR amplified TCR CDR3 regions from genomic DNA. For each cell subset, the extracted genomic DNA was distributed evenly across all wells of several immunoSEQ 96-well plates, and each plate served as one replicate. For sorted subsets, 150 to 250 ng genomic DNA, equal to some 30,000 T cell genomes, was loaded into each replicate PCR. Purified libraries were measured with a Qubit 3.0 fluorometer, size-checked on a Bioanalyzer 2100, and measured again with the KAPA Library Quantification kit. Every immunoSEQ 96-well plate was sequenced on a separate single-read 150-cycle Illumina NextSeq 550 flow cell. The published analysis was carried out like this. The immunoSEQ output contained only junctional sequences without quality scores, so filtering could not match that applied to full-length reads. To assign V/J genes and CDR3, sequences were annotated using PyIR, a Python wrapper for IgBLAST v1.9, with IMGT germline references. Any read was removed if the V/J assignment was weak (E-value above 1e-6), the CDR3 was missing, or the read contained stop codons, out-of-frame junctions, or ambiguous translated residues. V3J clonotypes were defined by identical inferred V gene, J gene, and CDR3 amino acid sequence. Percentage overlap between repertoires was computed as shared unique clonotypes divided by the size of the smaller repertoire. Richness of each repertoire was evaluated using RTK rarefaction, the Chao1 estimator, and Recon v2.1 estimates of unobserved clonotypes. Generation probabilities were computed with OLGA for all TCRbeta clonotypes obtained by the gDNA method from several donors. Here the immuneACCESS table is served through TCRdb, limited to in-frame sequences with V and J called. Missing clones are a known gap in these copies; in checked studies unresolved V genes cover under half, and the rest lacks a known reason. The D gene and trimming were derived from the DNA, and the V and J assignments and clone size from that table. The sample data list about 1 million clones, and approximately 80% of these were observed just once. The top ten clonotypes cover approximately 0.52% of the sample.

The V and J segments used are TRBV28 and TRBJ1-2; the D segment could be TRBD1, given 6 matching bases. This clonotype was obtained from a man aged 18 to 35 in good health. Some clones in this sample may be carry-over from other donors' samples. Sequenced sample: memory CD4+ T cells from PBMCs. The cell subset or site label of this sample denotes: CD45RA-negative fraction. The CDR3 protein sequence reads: CASSLGRGTYGYTF. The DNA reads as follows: TGTGCCAGCAGTTTGGGCAGGGGTACCTATGGCTACACCTTC.